This T cell receptor beta chain was sequenced for a study of T-cell reconstitution after alpha-beta-depleted transplantation in children. Unique molecular identifiers were used in preparing the TCRbeta library. From the PCR reads, TCRdb called clonotypes with MiXCR, one entry per CDR3 protein. Of 230,000 or so distinct CDR3 sequences listed, around 13% were seen once; the top ten hold over 2%. The V gene end was trimmed by 4 bases and the J gene end by 8 bases; junction bases not matched to a gene: 14. Germline V lookup: CDR1 LGHNA, CDR2 YSLEER. This CDR3 has 16 amino acids. This clonotype originated in a human donor who donated a stem cell graft to a child with acute lymphoblastic leukemia. The chain employs TRBV4-3 and TRBJ1-2, with 9 bases that match TRBD1. The sample consisted of PBMCs from the stem cell graft donor, taken from the stem cell graft. CDR3 sequence reads: CASSPTGQGSLRGYTF. CDR3 nucleotides: TGCGCCAGCAGCCCGACGGGACAGGGTTCCTTGAGGGGCTACACCTTC.